The 20 T cell receptor beta chains below were found in one sample sequenced in a study of T cells after yellow fever vaccination. Using its own MiXCR run on the 5' RACE reads, TCRdb lists one record per CDR3 protein. Altogether more than 300,000 distinct CDR3 sequences are present, about 10% being singletons, with the ten largest covering about 3.3%. Material: CD4+ T cells sorted from PBMCs, obtained 45 days after the yellow fever booster vaccination. The receptors shown here come from a man aged 18 to 29 who received the YFV17D yellow fever vaccine.

This clonotype appeared a few times. The V gene is TRBV20-1, the J gene TRBJ1-2; 11 bases fit TRBD1. The CDR3 runs to 14 residues. V shed 3 bases and J 5 bases; nucleotides not matched to a gene: 5. Germline V gives CDR1 DFQATT, CDR2 SNEGSKA (reference sequence). This CDR3 reads CSASEGQGGYGYTF. The CDR3 region has the DNA TGCAGTGCTAGTGAGGGACAGGGGGGATATGGCTACACCTTC.

The chain has TRBV5-8 and TRBJ1-5; possible D gene TRBD1, 6 bases. The CDR3 loop spans 16 amino acids. Germline V CDR1 and CDR2: SGHTS, YDEGEE. Trimming removed 4 bases from V and 2 bases from J, with 16 bases in between. The CDR3 sequence is CASSRKQGFGNQPQHF. CDR3 nucleotides: TGTGCCAGCAGCCGAAAACAGGGATTCGGCAATCAGCCCCAGCATTTT.

This clonotype is a singleton in its sample. The V call is TRBV7-3, the J call TRBJ2-7, with D tentatively TRBD2 (6 bases). Per the germline V gene, CDR1 is SGHTA and CDR2 is FQGTGA. The CDR3 spans 15 residues. Trimming took 5 bases from V and 1 from J, leaving 15 bases between them. The CDR3 sequence is CASSIDHGRSYEQYF. CDR3 DNA sequence: TGTGCCAGCAGCATAGATCACGGGAGATCCTACGAGCAGTACTTC.

This clonotype occurred a few times. V is TRBV10-3 and J is TRBJ1-6; tentatively, D is TRBD1 (5 bases). Germline values: CDR1 ENHRY, CDR2 SYGVKD. The V gene lost 7 bases and the J gene lost 5 bases, with 15 bases spanning the gap. The CDR3 is 15 amino acids. The CDR3 loop is CAIMGPPYDNSPLHF. The CDR3 DNA is TGTGCCATCATGGGACCGCCCTACGATAATTCACCCCTCCACTTT.

This clonotype occurred many times. The chain couples TRBV11-2 to TRBJ1-2, with a weak D call TRBD1 (5 bases). Germline V gene data show CDR1 as SGHAT and CDR2 as FQNNGV. CDR3 length: 13 residues. The V and J ends lost 11 bases and 4 bases respectively, with 17 bases between them. CDR3 bases: TGTGCCGGATCCCGGGACGGTGTCTATGGCTACACCTTC. It translates to CAGSRDGVYGYTF.

This clonotype has just a few counts. This chain joins TRBV7-6 and TRBJ2-5, with 15 bases matching TRBD2. Germline values: CDR1 SGHVS, CDR2 FNYEAQ. CDR3 size: 18 residues. J gave up 5 bases and V 4 bases, and 11 bases lay outside the gene matches. The CDR3 is CASSSFPGLAGGRETQYF. CDR3 in DNA: TGTGCCAGCAGCTCGTTCCCGGGACTAGCGGGGGGCCGGGAGACCCAGTACTTC.

This clonotype was counted only a few times. The V gene is TRBV28, the J gene TRBJ1-4; D ambiguous. Germline assignment: CDR1 MDHEN and CDR2 SYDVKM. This CDR3 is built from 14 residues. V was clipped by 8 bases and J by 0 bases, with 10 bases between them. The chain's CDR3 is CASVGWATNEKLFF. In DNA, the CDR3 is TGTGCCAGCGTCGGGTGGGCAACTAATGAAAAACTGTTTTTT.

This clonotype appeared a few times. This chain links TRBV12-3 or TRBV12-4 with TRBJ1-5, with 9 positions matching TRBD1. The CDR3 runs 15 residues. J lost 4 bases, V lost 4 bases, and 5 bases had no gene match. This CDR3 reads CASSWGTGLNQPQHF. The CDR3 DNA sequence: TGTGCCAGCAGTTGGGGGACAGGGTTAAATCAGCCCCAGCATTTT.

This clonotype was detected a few times. CDR3 sequence (DNA): TGCAGCGTAACATTCTCCGGGACAGGGCGAAACACTGAAGCTTTCTTT. Amino acid sequence: CSVTFSGTGRNTEAFF. J is TRBJ1-1 and V is TRBV29-1; 9 nucleotides align to TRBD1. Trimming cost V 6 bases and J 2 bases; bases outside gene matches: 13. The CDR3 is 16 amino acids. Germline CDR1 is SQVTM and CDR2 is ANQGSEA.

The table lists this clonotype with a count of one. This sequence joins TRBV28 and TRBJ2-5, with a possible D match to TRBD2 (7 bases). This CDR3 has 13 residues. Trimming took 6 bases from V and 5 from J, leaving 13 bases between them. Germline assignment: CDR1 MDHEN and CDR2 SYDVKM. The CDR3 sequence is CASRTGGGETQYF. DNA for the CDR3: TGTGCCAGCAGGACGGGGGGCGGCGAGACCCAGTACTTC.

This clonotype was recorded at least ten times. V is TRBV27 and J is TRBJ2-1; D might be TRBD1 (5 bases). The CDR3 runs to 11 residues. V was trimmed by 6 bases and J by 8 bases, leaving 8 bases between them. From germline, CDR1 is MNHEY and CDR2 SMNVEV (reference sequence). The CDR3 loop is CASSQGYEQFF. CDR3 nucleotides: TGTGCCAGCAGCCAGGGTTATGAGCAGTTCTTC.

This clonotype was found a few times. This sequence joins TRBV7-2 and TRBJ2-5, with 8 bases fitting TRBD1. CDR1 is SGHTA, CDR2 FQGNSA, per germline. There are 15 residues in the CDR3. V dropped 2 bases and J dropped 10; count of bases not matched to a gene: 12. This chain's CDR3 is CASSLIGQGSRYQYF. As DNA, the CDR3 is TGTGCCAGCAGCTTAATCGGACAGGGTAGCCGTTACCAGTACTTC.

The V and J genes are TRBV27 and TRBJ2-5; TRBD2 matches at 9 bases. Trimming at V came to 7 bases and at J to 2 bases, leaving 8 bases not matched to a gene. Germline V gene lookup returns CDR1 MNHEY and CDR2 SMNVEV (reference sequence). CDR3 length equals 15 residues. CDR3 residues: CASKSVTSGQETQYF. In nucleotides, the CDR3 is TGTGCCAGCAAATCGGTGACTAGCGGACAAGAGACCCAGTACTTC.

This clonotype was observed a few times. This chain connects TRBV5-5 to TRBJ1-1; 7 bases match TRBD1. The CDR3 contains 14 residues. Germline assignment: CDR1 SGHKS and CDR2 YYEKEE (reference sequence). V lost 0 bases and J lost 5; bases outside the gene matches: 4. CDR3 in amino acids: CASSLVATGTEAFF. The CDR3, as DNA: TGTGCCAGCAGCTTGGTAGCGACAGGGACTGAAGCTTTCTTT.

This clonotype came up many times. This chain connects TRBV7-2 to TRBJ1-5; 10 bases are a match to TRBD1. From germline, CDR1 is SGHTA and CDR2 FQGNSA. The CDR3 spans 15 residues. V lost 1 base and J lost 7; bases outside the gene matches: 4. As DNA, the CDR3 is TGTGCCAGCAGCTTAGTCTGGACAGGGGGGCAGCCCCAGCATTTT. Translation gives CASSLVWTGGQPQHF.

This clonotype has only a few counts. J is TRBJ1-4 and V is TRBV5-1, with 12 bases that match TRBD1. CDR3 length: 17 residues. Germline-derived CDR1 and CDR2 are SGHRS and YFSETQ. V shed 9 bases, J shed 3 bases, and the junction held 12 bases outside the gene matches. The CDR3 here is CATRRGTGGLANEKLFF. DNA for the CDR3: TGCGCCACCCGAAGAGGGACAGGGGGCTTGGCTAATGAAAAACTGTTTTTT.

The chain has TRBV18 and TRBJ1-2; no definite D call. This CDR3 has 13 residues. V lost 3 bases and J lost 4, with 9 bases in between. The V gene's germline CDR1 is KGHSH and CDR2 LQKENI. The CDR3 here is CASSPDMGYGYTF. In nucleotides, the CDR3 is TGTGCCAGCTCACCCGATATGGGCTATGGCTACACCTTC.

The chain has TRBV5-5 and TRBJ2-7; D remains ambiguous. Germline V gene sequence: CDR1 SGHKS, CDR2 YYEKEE (reference sequence). With 0 bases removed from V and 0 bases from J, the gap between germline ends came to 10 bases. The CDR3 is 15 amino acids. The CDR3: CASSLAGGFSYEQYF. CDR3 nucleotides: TGTGCCAGCAGCTTGGCAGGCGGATTCTCCTACGAGCAGTACTTC.

This clonotype came up a few times. This chain links TRBV2 with TRBJ1-1, with 8 bases matching TRBD1. J lost 5 bases, V lost 7 bases, and 9 bases had no gene match. The CDR3 covers 14 residues. Germline V lookup: CDR1 SNHLY, CDR2 FYNNEI. Here the CDR3 DNA reads TGTGCCAGCATGCCCGCAGGGGGCTGGACTGAAGCTTTCTTT. Translating it yields CASMPAGGWTEAFF.

This clonotype has more than one count but fewer than ten. The rearrangement joins TRBV21-1 to TRBJ2-3; the table assigns TRBD2, which was not confirmed against the DNA. TRBV21-1 is a listed pseudogene. The CDR3 length is 19 residues. CDR3 sequence (DNA): TGTGCCAGCAGCAAAGAGGAGGGGCCCCGCGGGGGGGCCAGAGATACGCAGTATTTT. Protein: CASSKEEGPRGGARDTQYF.